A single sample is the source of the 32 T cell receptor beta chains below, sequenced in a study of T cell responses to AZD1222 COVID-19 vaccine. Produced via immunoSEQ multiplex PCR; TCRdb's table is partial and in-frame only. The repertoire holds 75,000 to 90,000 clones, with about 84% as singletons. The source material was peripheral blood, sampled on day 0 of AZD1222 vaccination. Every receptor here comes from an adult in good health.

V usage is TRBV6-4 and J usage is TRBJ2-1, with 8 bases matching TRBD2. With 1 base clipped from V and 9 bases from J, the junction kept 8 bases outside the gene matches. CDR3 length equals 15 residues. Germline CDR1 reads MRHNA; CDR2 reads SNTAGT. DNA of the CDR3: TGTGCCAGCAGTGACTGGAGCGGGAGTCTCGGTGAGCAGTTCTTC. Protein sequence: CASSDWSGSLGEQFF.

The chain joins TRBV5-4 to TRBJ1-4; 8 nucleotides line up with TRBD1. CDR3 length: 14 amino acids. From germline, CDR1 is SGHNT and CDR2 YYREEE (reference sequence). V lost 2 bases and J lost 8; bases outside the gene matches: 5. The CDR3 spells CASSLGQGGEKLFF. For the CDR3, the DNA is TGTGCCAGCAGCTTAGGACAGGGAGGCGAAAAACTGTTTTTT.

The CDR3 here is CASSLTKRKLFF. The CDR3 region has the DNA TGTGCCAGCAGCTTAACCAAGCGAAAACTGTTTTTT. V gene TRBV7-6 combines with J gene TRBJ1-4, with D hard to call. Germline CDR1 SGHVS, CDR2 FNYEAQ. Trimming took 2 bases from V and 10 from J, leaving 8 bases between them. The CDR3 length is 12 residues.

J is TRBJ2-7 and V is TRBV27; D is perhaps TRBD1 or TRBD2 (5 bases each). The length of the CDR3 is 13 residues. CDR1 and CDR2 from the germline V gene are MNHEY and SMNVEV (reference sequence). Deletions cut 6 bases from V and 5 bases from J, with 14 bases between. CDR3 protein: CASRLSGSNEQYF. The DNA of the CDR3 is TGTGCCAGCAGATTGTCAGGGAGTAACGAGCAGTACTTC.

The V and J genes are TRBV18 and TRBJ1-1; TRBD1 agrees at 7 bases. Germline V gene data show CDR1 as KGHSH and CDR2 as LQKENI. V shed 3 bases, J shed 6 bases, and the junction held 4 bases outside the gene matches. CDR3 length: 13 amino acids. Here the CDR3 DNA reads TGTGCCAGCTCACCGACAGGGCAAGCTGAAGCTTTCTTT. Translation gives CASSPTGQAEAFF.

This chain's CDR3 is CASSARWGNGETQYF. For the CDR3, the DNA is TGTGCCAGCAGCGCCAGGTGGGGGAACGGAGAGACCCAGTACTTC. This chain links TRBV7-2 with TRBJ2-5, with D perhaps given as TRBD1 or TRBD2 (5 bases each). CDR1 is SGHTA, CDR2 FQGNSA, per germline. V lost 5 bases and J lost 4, with 17 bases in between. This CDR3 has 15 amino acids.

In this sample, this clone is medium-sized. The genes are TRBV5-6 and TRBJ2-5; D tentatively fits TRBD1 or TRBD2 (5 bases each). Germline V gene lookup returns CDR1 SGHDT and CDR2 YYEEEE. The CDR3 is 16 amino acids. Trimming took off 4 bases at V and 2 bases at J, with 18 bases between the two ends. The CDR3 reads CASSPRGTTVQETQYF. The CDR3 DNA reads TGTGCCAGCAGCCCGCGAGGGACGACAGTTCAAGAGACCCAGTACTTC.

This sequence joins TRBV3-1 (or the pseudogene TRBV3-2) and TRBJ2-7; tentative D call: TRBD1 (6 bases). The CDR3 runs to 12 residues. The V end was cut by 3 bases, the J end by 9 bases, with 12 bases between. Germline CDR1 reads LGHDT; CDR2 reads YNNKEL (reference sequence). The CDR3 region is CASSQGTGPQYF. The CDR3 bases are TGTGCCAGCAGCCAGGGCACAGGGCCGCAGTACTTC.

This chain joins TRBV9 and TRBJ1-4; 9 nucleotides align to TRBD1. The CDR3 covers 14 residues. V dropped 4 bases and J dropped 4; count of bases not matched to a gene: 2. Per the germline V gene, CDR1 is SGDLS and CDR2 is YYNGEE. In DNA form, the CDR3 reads TGTGCCAGCAGCCCGGACAGGGGTAATGAAAAACTGTTTTTT. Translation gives CASSPDRGNEKLFF.

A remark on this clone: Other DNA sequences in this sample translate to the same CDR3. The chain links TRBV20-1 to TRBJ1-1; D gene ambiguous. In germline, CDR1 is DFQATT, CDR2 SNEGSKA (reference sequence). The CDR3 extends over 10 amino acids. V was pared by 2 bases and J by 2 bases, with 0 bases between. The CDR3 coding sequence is TGCAGTGCTAGAAACACTGAAGCTTTCTTT. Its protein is CSARNTEAFF.

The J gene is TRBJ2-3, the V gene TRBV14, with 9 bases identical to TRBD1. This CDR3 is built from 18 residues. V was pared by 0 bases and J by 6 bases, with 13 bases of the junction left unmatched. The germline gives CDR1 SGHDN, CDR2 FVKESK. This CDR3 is CASSQDLGQGGGRDTQYF. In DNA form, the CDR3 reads TGTGCCAGCAGCCAAGATTTGGGACAGGGAGGAGGGCGCGATACGCAGTATTTT.

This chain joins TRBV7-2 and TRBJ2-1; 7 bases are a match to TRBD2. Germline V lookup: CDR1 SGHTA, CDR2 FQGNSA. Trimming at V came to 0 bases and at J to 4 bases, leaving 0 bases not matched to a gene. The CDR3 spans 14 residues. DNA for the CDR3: TGTGCCAGCAGCTTAGCGGGAGGGTACAATGAGCAGTTCTTC. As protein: CASSLAGGYNEQFF.

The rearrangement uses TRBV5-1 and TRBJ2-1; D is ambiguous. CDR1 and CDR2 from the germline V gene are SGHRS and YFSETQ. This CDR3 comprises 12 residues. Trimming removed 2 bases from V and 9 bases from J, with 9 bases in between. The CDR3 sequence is CASSLLSVEQFF. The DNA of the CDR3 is TGCGCCAGCAGCTTATTGTCGGTTGAGCAGTTCTTC.

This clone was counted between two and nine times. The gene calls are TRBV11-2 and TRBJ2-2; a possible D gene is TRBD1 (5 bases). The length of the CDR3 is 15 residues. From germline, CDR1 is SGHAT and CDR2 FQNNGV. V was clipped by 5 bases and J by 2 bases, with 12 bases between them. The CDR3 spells CASSRRQTNTGELFF. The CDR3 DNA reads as TGTGCCAGCAGCCGCAGACAGACTAACACCGGGGAGCTGTTTTTT.

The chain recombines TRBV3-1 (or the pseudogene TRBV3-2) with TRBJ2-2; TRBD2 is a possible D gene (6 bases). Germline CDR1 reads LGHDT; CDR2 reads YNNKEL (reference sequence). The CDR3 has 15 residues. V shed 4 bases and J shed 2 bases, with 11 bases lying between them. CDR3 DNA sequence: TGTGCCAGCAGCCTTCGGGACTTAAACACCGGGGAGCTGTTTTTT. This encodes CASSLRDLNTGELFF.

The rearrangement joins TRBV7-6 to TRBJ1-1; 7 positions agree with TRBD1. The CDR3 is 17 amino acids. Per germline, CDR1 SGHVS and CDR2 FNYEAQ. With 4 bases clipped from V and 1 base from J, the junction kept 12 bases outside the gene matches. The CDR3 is CASSSHRTGRRNTEAFF. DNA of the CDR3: TGTGCCAGCAGCTCTCATCGGACAGGAAGAAGGAACACTGAAGCTTTCTTT.

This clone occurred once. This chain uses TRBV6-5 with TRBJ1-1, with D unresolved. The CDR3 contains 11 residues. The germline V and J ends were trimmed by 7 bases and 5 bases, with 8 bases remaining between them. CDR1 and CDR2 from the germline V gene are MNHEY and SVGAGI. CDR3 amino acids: CASTERTEAFF. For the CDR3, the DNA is TGTGCCAGCACCGAGAGGACTGAAGCTTTCTTT.

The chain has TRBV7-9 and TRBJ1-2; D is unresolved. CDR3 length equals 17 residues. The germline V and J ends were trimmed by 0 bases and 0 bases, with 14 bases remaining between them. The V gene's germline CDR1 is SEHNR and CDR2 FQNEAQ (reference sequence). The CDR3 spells CASSLAPDRPSNYGYTF. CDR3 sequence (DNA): TGTGCCAGCAGCTTAGCGCCGGACCGACCCTCTAACTATGGCTACACCTTC.

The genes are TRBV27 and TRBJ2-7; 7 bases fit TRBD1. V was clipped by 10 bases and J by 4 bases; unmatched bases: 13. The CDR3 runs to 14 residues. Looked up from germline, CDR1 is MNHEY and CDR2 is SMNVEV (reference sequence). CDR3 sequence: CATVRSGQSYEQYF. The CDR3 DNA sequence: TGTGCCACCGTAAGATCGGGACAGAGTTACGAGCAGTACTTC.

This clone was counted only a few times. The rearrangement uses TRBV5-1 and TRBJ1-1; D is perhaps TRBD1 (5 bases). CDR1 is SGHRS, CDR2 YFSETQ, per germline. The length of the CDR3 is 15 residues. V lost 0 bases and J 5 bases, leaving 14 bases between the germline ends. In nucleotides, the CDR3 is TGCGCCAGCAGCTTGGCCGGCAGGGTAAGGACTGAAGCTTTCTTT. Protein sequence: CASSLAGRVRTEAFF.

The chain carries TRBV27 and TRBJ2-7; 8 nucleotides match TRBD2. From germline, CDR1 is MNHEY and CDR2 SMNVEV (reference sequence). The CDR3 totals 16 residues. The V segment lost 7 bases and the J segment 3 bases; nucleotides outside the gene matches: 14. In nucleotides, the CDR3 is TGTGCCAGCACCCTCAGCTGGGGTAGCGGGGTCTACGAGCAGTACTTC. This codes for CASTLSWGSGVYEQYF.

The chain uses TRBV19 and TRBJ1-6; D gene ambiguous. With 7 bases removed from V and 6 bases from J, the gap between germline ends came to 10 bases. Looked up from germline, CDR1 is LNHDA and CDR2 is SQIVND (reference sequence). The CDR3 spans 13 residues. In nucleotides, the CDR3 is TGTGCCAGTATGAGCCGCGGTAATTCACCCCTCCACTTT. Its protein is CASMSRGNSPLHF.

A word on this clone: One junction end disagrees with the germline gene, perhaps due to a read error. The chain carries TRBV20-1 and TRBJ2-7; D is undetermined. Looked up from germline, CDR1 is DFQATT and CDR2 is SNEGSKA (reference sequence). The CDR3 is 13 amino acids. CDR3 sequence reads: CSASLAVSHEQYF. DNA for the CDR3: TGCAGTGCTAGTTTAGCAGTCTCCCACGAGCAGTACTTC.

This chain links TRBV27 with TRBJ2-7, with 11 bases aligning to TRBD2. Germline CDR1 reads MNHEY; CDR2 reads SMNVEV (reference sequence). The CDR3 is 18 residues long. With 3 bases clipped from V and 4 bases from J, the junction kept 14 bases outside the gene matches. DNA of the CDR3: TGTGCCAGCAGTTTTATGGGGGTCACGGGACTAGCGGATTACGAGCAGTACTTC. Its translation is CASSFMGVTGLADYEQYF.

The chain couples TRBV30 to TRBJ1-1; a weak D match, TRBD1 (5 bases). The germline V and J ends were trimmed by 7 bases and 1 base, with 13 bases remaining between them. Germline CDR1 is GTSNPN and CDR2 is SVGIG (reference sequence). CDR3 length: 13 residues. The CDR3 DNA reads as TGTGCCTCCTCGGGGCAGCCGAACACTGAAGCTTTCTTT. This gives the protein CASSGQPNTEAFF.

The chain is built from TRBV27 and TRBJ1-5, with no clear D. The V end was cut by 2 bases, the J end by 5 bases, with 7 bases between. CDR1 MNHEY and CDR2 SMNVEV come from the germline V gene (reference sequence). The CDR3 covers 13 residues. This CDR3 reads CASSLLPDQPQHF. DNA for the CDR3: TGTGCCAGCAGTTTACTCCCTGATCAGCCCCAGCATTTT.

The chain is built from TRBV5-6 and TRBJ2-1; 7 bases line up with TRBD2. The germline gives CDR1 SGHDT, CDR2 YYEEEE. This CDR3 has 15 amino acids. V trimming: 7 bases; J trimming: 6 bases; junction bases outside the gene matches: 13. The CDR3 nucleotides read TGTGCCAGCCTTAAACTAGGGCCGGGGGGCAATGAGCAGTTCTTC. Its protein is CASLKLGPGGNEQFF.

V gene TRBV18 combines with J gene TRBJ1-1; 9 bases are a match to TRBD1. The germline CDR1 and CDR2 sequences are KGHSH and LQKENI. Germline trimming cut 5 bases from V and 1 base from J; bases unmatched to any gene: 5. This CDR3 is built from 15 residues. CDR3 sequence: CASSNGTGSNTEAFF. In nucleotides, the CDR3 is TGTGCCAGCTCAAACGGGACAGGGTCGAACACTGAAGCTTTCTTT.

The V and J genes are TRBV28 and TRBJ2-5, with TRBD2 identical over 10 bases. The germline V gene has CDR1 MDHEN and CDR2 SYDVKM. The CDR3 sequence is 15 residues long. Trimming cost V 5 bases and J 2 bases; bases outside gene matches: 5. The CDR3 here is CASSPGTSVQETQYF. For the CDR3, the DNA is TGTGCCAGCAGTCCCGGGACTAGCGTACAAGAGACCCAGTACTTC.

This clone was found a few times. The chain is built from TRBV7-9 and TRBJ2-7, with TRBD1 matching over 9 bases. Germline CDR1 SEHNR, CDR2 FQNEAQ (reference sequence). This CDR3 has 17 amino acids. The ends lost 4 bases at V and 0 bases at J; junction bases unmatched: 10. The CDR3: CASSSPPTGGSSYEQYF. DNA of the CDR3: TGTGCCAGCAGCTCCCCCCCGACAGGGGGTAGCTCCTACGAGCAGTACTTC.

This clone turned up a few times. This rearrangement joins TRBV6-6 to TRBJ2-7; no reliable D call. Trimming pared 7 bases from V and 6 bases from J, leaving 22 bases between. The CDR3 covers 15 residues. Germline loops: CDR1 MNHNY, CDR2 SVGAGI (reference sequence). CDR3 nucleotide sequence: TGTGCCAGCACCTACCCCCGGGCCTCGCCCAGCGAGCAGTACTTC. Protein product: CASTYPRASPSEQYF.

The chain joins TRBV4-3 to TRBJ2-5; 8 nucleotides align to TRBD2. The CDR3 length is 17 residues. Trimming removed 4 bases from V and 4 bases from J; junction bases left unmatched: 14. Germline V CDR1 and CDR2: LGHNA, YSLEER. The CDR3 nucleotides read TGCGCCAGCAGCCTCGTCGAGGGGACTAGGTCCCGAGAGACCCAGTACTTC. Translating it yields CASSLVEGTRSRETQYF.